These T cell receptor beta chains were read from a single sample in a study of STAT5B mutations in CD4+ large granular lymphocyte leukemia. Only in-frame clones appear in the TCRdb table, and some are missing; sequencing was by immunoSEQ multiplex PCR. In the table there are around 20,000 clones, around 80% of which are singletons. Sequenced material: CD4+ T cells from blood buffy coats. Source of these receptors: a human donor in good health. The CDR3 runs from the conserved cysteine through the conserved F or W. The D gene is left open where the match is weak. Rows may omit the clone size; those that give it use once, few, many or a size class.

TRBV18,NA,NA,TRBJ2-5,CASSAGLQETQYF,TGTGCCAGCTCGGCAGGGTTACAAGAGACCCAGTACTTC
TRBV5-8,NA,TRBD1,TRBJ2-7,CASSFGQGTYEQYF,TGTGCCAGCAGCTTCGGACAGGGGACCTACGAGCAGTACTTC
TRBV11-3,NA,TRBD2,TRBJ2-1,CASSLSGGGKQFF,TGTGCCAGCAGCTTATCGGGCGGGGGAAAGCAGTTCTTC
TRBV2,NA,NA,TRBJ2-3,CASSEPGGADTQYF,TGTGCCAGCAGTGAACCCGGAGGCGCAGATACGCAGTATTTT
TRBV5-1,NA,TRBD1,TRBJ2-3,CASSPGDRTTQYF,TGCGCCAGCAGCCCGGGGGACAGGACTACGCAGTATTTT
TRBV2,NA,NA,TRBJ2-2,CASNFDTGELFF,TGTGCCAGCAATTTCGACACCGGGGAGCTGTTTTTT
TRBV16,NA,NA,TRBJ2-3,CASSSGVTDTQYF,TGTGCCAGCAGCTCGGGCGTCACAGATACGCAGTATTTT
TRBV29-1,NA,TRBD1,TRBJ2-6,CSAQETGSGANVLTF,TGCAGCGCGCAGGAGACAGGGTCTGGGGCCAACGTCCTGACTTTC
TRBV28,NA,TRBD1,TRBJ2-3,CASSTGVKATDTQYF,TGTGCCAGCAGTACAGGGGTGAAAGCCACAGATACGCAGTATTTT
TRBV2,NA,NA,TRBJ2-7,CASRRDNSYEQYF,TGTGCCAGCCGACGGGACAACTCCTACGAGCAGTACTTC
TRBV7-9,NA,NA,TRBJ2-3,CASSVGGSSQKADTQYF,TGTGCCAGCAGCGTCGGGGGCTCCTCACAGAAGGCAGATACGCAGTATTTT
TRBV11-3,NA,TRBD2,TRBJ2-1,CASSLQAWGGSNEQFF,TGTGCCAGCAGCTTACAGGCCTGGGGGGGATCCAATGAGCAGTTCTTC
TRBV18,NA,NA,TRBJ2-1,CASSLLGFLDNEQFF,TGTGCCAGCTCACTCCTAGGGTTTCTGGACAATGAGCAGTTCTTC
TRBV19,NA,NA,TRBJ2-3,CASRSGVTDTQYF,TGTGCCAGTAGATCCGGGGTTACAGATACGCAGTATTTT
TRBV4-1,NA,TRBD1,TRBJ2-7,CASRPTPGGIYEQYF,TGCGCCAGCAGACCCACCCCAGGGGGCATCTACGAGCAGTACTTC
TRBV19,NA,NA,TRBJ2-7,CASSVRDGSGQYF,TGTGCCAGTAGTGTCCGGGACGGCAGCGGGCAGTACTTC
TRBV5-6,NA,NA,TRBJ1-2,CASSLAGTFNYGYTF,TGTGCCAGCAGCTTGGCCGGGACTTTTAACTATGGCTACACCTTC
TRBV28,NA,NA,TRBJ1-4,CASSFVRMIGTRNEKLFF,TGTGCCAGCAGCTTCGTTCGGATGATTGGGACAAGAAATGAAAAACTGTTTTTT
TRBV7-3,NA,TRBD2,TRBJ2-3,CASSPGRGVRDTQYF,TGTGCCAGCAGCCCTGGGCGGGGGGTCAGAGATACGCAGTATTTT
TRBV5-5,NA,TRBD2,TRBJ2-7,CASSLGLADYYEQYF,TGTGCCAGCAGCTTGGGGCTAGCGGATTACTACGAGCAGTACTTC
TRBV2,NA,NA,TRBJ1-1,CASSGGAVDTEAFF,TGTGCCAGCAGTGGGGGGGCGGTGGACACTGAAGCTTTCTTT
TRBV4-2,NA,TRBD1,TRBJ1-3,CASSHVLLGTASGNTIYF,TGTGCCAGCAGCCACGTGCTTTTAGGGACAGCTTCCGGAAACACCATATATTTT
TRBV7-2,NA,TRBD2,TRBJ2-5,CASSLVSSGGGQETQYF,TGTGCCAGCAGCTTAGTGTCTAGCGGGGGGGGACAAGAGACCCAGTACTTC
TRBV7-2,NA,NA,TRBJ1-2,CASGRYGYTF,TGTGCCAGCGGACGGTATGGCTACACCTTC
TRBV6-6,NA,TRBD1,TRBJ2-5,CASSYLGQAPQETQYF,TGTGCCAGCAGTTACCTGGGACAGGCCCCCCAAGAGACCCAGTACTTC
TRBV5-1,NA,NA,TRBJ2-7,CASSFTTSSYEQYF,TGCGCCAGCAGCTTTACAACCAGCTCCTACGAGCAGTACTTC
TRBV15,NA,NA,TRBJ1-1,CATPERSGNAEAFF,TGTGCCACCCCCGAGCGTTCGGGTAACGCTGAAGCTTTCTTT
TRBV18,NA,TRBD1,TRBJ2-7,CASSPGGQSGEQYF,TGTGCCAGCTCACCAGGGGGACAGTCGGGGGAGCAGTACTTC
TRBV4-2,NA,TRBD1,TRBJ2-5,CASSQGGGDREETQYF,TGTGCCAGCAGCCAAGGTGGCGGGGACAGGGAGGAGACCCAGTACTTC
TRBV28,few,NA,TRBJ1-5,CASSLRVWGSNQPQHF,TGTGCCAGCAGTTTGAGGGTGTGGGGGAGCAATCAGCCCCAGCATTTT
TRBV28,NA,TRBD2,TRBJ2-1,CASSLTSGNEQFF,TGTGCCAGCAGCCTGACTAGCGGCAATGAGCAGTTCTTC
TRBV27,NA,TRBD1,TRBJ1-1,CASSALTGTGFTEAFF,TGTGCCAGCAGTGCACTTACCGGGACAGGGTTCACTGAAGCTTTCTTT
TRBV7-2,NA,TRBD1,TRBJ1-1,CASSYRDRENTEAFF,TGTGCCAGCAGCTACCGGGACAGGGAGAACACTGAAGCTTTCTTT
TRBV4-1,NA,NA,TRBJ2-1,CASSLVGVTSSYNEQFF,TGCGCCAGCAGCCTTGTCGGGGTGACCAGCTCCTACAATGAGCAGTTCTTC
TRBV19,NA,NA,TRBJ1-5,CASSIGRGAPDSNQPQHF,TGTGCCAGTAGTATTGGGAGGGGCGCGCCGGATAGCAATCAGCCCCAGCATTTT
TRBV5-5,NA,TRBD2,TRBJ2-2,CASAPTGGTGELFF,TGTGCCAGCGCCCCGACGGGGGGCACCGGGGAGCTGTTTTTT
TRBV5-1,NA,TRBD2,TRBJ2-3,CASSVAGDGGDTQYF,TGCGCCAGCAGCGTAGCGGGGGACGGGGGAGATACGCAGTATTTT
TRBV4-2,NA,NA,TRBJ1-4,CASSHPSGTGGEKLFF,TGTGCCAGCAGCCACCCCTCCGGGACGGGGGGCGAAAAACTGTTTTTT
TRBV5-1,NA,NA,TRBJ1-2,CASSLATPGGSYGYTF,TGCGCCAGCAGCTTAGCGACACCAGGCGGGTCCTATGGCTACACCTTC
TRBV5-5,NA,NA,TRBJ2-3,CASSLAWVRSQADTQYF,TGTGCCAGCAGCTTGGCATGGGTGAGAAGCCAGGCAGATACGCAGTATTTT
TRBV7-2,NA,NA,TRBJ1-4,CASSLGLQEKLFF,TGTGCCAGCAGCTTAGGACTGCAGGAAAAACTGTTTTTT
TRBV10-3,NA,TRBD1,TRBJ1-1,CAIRTGGVGNTEAFF,TGTGCCATCAGGACAGGGGGGGTTGGAAACACTGAAGCTTTCTTT
TRBV15,few,NA,TRBJ2-7,CATSRDLGDEQYF,TGTGCCACCAGCAGAGATTTGGGGGACGAGCAGTACTTC
TRBV7-2,few,NA,TRBJ2-2,CASTNPGLNTGELFF,TGTGCCAGCACCAACCCGGGCCTAAACACCGGGGAGCTGTTTTTT
TRBV27,NA,NA,TRBJ1-4,CASSYDGRYEKLFF,TGTGCCAGCAGCTACGATGGGCGGTATGAAAAACTGTTTTTT
TRBV19,NA,TRBD1,TRBJ2-6,CASMQTGESGANVLTF,TGTGCCAGTATGCAGACAGGGGAGTCTGGGGCCAACGTCCTGACTTTC
TRBV30,NA,NA,TRBJ1-6,CAWNWGTDSPLHF,TGTGCCTGGAATTGGGGCACGGATTCACCCCTCCACTTT
TRBV4-2,once,TRBD1,TRBJ2-1,CASSLNTGDRYNEQFF,TGTGCCAGCAGCCTCAATACAGGGGACCGCTACAATGAGCAGTTCTTC
TRBV11-2,NA,TRBD2,TRBJ2-6,CASSFSGGASGANVLTF,TGTGCCAGCAGCTTTAGCGGGGGGGCTTCTGGGGCCAACGTCCTGACTTTC
TRBV6-5,NA,TRBD1,TRBJ1-6,CASRRQGSPLHF,TGTGCCAGCAGGCGACAGGGGTCACCCCTCCACTTT
TRBV27,NA,NA,TRBJ1-6,CASSLRGYNSPLHF,TGTGCCAGCAGTTTAAGGGGGTATAATTCACCCCTCCACTTT
TRBV30,NA,NA,TRBJ2-5,CAWSARWAPQETQYF,TGTGCCTGGAGTGCCCGCTGGGCACCTCAAGAGACCCAGTACTTC
TRBV29-1,NA,NA,TRBJ1-1,CSATVNTEAFF,TGCAGCGCGACGGTAAACACTGAAGCTTTCTTT
TRBV29-1,NA,NA,TRBJ2-3,CSVGTAPPLGGQYF,TGCAGCGTTGGGACAGCGCCCCCTTTAGGGGGGCAGTATTTT
TRBV6-5,few,TRBD1,TRBJ1-2,CASRPDRAYGYTF,TGTGCCAGCAGGCCGGACAGGGCCTATGGCTACACCTTC
TRBV6-5,NA,TRBD2,TRBJ2-7,CASSSSGGYEQYF,TGTGCCAGCAGTTCCTCGGGAGGCTACGAGCAGTACTTC
TRBV5-8,NA,NA,TRBJ2-1,CASSFGAYNEQFF,TGTGCCAGCAGCTTCGGGGCCTACAATGAGCAGTTCTTC